The clone carrying this TCR beta chain has just one count. The record originates from a study of shared clonotypes between healthy human individuals. Assay used: immunoSEQ multiplex PCR; TCRdb lists only in-frame clones, some missing. The sample includes around 320,000 clones, about nine tenths of them seen just once. The V gene's germline CDR1 is ENHRY and CDR2 SYGVKD. V shed 8 bases and J shed 3 bases, with 14 bases lying between them. This CDR3 has 13 amino acids. The clonotype was recovered from a man younger than 30 in good health. The rearrangement joins TRBV10-3 to TRBJ2-7, with D possibly matching TRBD2 (6 bases). Sequencing input: memory CD8+ T cells sorted from blood. The subset denotes: CD45RO+ cells pooled with CCR7-negative TemRA cells. For the CDR3, the DNA is TGTGCCATCTGGGCTAGCGAGCGCTACGAGCAGTACTTC. Translation gives CAIWASERYEQYF.